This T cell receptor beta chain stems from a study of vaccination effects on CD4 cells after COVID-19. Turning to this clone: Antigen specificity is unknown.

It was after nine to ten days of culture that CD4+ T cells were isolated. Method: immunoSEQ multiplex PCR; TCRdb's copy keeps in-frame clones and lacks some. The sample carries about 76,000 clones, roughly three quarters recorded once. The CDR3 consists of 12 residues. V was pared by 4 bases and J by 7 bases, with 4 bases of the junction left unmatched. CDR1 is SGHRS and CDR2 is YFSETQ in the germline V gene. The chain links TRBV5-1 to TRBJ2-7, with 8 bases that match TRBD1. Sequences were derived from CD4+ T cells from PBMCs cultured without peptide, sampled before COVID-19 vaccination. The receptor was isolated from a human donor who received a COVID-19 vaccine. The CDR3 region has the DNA TGCGCCAGCAGCCCGACAGGGGAAGAGCAGTACGTC. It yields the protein CASSPTGEEQYV.